The entry that follows covers one T cell receptor (beta chain) sequence. The method was immunoSEQ multiplex PCR; TCRdb's version includes in-frame clones alone and lacks a portion of them. The sample shows about 160,000 clones, more than 75% of them seen only once. The data derive from a study of blood T cell repertoires in COVID-19. Germline assignment: CDR1 SGHTA and CDR2 FQGNSA. Between the trimmed V and J ends, which lost 5 bases and 6 bases, there was a span of 20 bases. This CDR3 has 16 residues. The clonotype comes from a woman in her 70s with COVID-19, enrolled during active disease. Sequencing was carried out using peripheral blood. The rearrangement joins TRBV7-2 to TRBJ1-5, with D tentatively TRBD1 (5 bases). The CDR3 sequence: CASSPSGGDGVQPQHF. CDR3 in DNA: TGTGCCAGCAGCCCCTCGGGCGGGGACGGTGTTCAGCCCCAGCATTTT.